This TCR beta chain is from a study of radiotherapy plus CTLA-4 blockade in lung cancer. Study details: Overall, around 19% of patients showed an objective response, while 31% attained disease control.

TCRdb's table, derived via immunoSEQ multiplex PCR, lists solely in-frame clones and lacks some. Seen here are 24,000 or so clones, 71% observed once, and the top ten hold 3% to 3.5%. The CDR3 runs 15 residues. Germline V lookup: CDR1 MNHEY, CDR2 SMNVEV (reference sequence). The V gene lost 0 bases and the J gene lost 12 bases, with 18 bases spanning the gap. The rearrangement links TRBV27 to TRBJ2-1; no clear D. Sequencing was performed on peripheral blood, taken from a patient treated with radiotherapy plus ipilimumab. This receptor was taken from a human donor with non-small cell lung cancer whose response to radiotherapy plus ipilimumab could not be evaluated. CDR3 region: CASSLSPSPRVVQFF. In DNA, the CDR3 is TGTGCCAGCAGTTTATCTCCCTCTCCTAGAGTAGTGCAGTTCTTC.